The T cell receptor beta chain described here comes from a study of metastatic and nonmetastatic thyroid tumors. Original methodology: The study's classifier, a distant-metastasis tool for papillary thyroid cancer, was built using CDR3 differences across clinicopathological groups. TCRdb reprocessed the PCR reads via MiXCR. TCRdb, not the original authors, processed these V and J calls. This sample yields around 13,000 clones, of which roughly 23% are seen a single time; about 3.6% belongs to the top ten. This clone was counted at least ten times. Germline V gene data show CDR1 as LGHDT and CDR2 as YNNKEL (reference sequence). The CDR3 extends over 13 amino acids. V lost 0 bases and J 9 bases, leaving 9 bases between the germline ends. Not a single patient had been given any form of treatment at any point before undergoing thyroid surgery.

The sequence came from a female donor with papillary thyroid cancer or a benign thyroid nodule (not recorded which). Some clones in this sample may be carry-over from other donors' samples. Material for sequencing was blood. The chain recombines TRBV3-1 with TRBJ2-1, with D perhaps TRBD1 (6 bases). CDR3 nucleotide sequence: TGTGCCAGCAGCCAAGATCGGGACACTGAGCAGTTCTTC. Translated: CASSQDRDTEQFF.